The following is a T cell receptor beta chain sequence with its context. The antigen is undetermined. This entry belongs to a study of cytomegalovirus exposure and HLA in healthy donors. Overall study: For the roughly 400 genotyped donors, around 76% fell within the Caucasian-associated ancestry cluster.

Study conclusions and caveats: Later work found that TCR association rates differed between HLA loci; DRB1 had the most and HLA-C the fewest. Cytomegalovirus association was assigned to under 200 TCR beta chains. In a later analysis, productive TCRs from donors in an Asian-associated ancestry cluster reportedly carried fewer N-insertions than the cohort mean.

From germline, CDR1 is SGHNT and CDR2 YYREEE (reference sequence). Trimming shortened V by 2 bases and J by 3 bases, and 11 bases separated the two germline ends. CDR3 size: 14 residues. The PCR was carried out with 60 Vbeta primers and 13 Jbeta primers. The assay was immunoSEQ multiplex PCR, and TCRdb's table has in-frame clones only and misses some. Among 170,000 or so clones listed, under 90% were seen once. The receptor was derived from a man younger than 45 in good health and CMV-seropositive. The gene calls are TRBV5-4 and TRBJ2-5; a weak D match, TRBD2 (6 bases). The specimen sequenced was PBMCs. The CDR3 is CASSFRLAEETQYF. The CDR3 nucleotides read TGTGCCAGCAGCTTTCGGTTAGCGGAAGAGACCCAGTACTTC.